Each of the 20 T cell receptor beta chains below was sequenced from the same sample in a study of blood T cell repertoires in COVID-19. This table comes from immunoSEQ multiplex PCR, and its TCRdb copy is limited to in-frame clones, with some not included. The sample shows a few hundred thousand clones, around nine tenths of them seen only once. Sequenced sample: peripheral blood. These receptors all come from a woman aged 30 to 39 with COVID-19, enrolled during active disease.

This clone was recorded once. This chain uses TRBV5-1 with TRBJ2-2; TRBD1 might be the D (6 bases). The V end lost 1 base, the J end lost 5 bases, and 15 bases lay between the germline ends. In germline, CDR1 is SGHRS, CDR2 YFSETQ. The CDR3 runs 16 residues. This chain's CDR3 is CASSLPAGAGTGELFF. The CDR3 DNA reads as TGCGCCAGCAGCTTGCCGGCAGGGGCTGGAACCGGGGAGCTGTTTTTT.

The J gene is TRBJ2-1, the V gene TRBV6-5; 10 bases are shared with TRBD2. The V gene end was trimmed by 2 bases and the J gene end by 8 bases; junction bases not matched to a gene: 6. The CDR3 consists of 15 residues. In germline, CDR1 is MNHEY, CDR2 SVGAGI. DNA for the CDR3: TGTGCCAGCAGTTACACAACTAGCGGGACCGATGAGCAGTTCTTC. Amino acids: CASSYTTSGTDEQFF.

The chain combines TRBV15 with TRBJ2-1; no clear D gene. This CDR3 spans 16 amino acids. The germline gives CDR1 LNHNV, CDR2 YYDKDF (reference sequence). The V and J ends lost 0 bases and 3 bases respectively, with 12 bases between them. CDR3 DNA sequence: TGTGCCACCAGCAGAGATTCAGGCCCTATCTACAATGAGCAGTTCTTC. Residues: CATSRDSGPIYNEQFF.

The rearrangement uses TRBV9 and TRBJ2-2; D unresolved. Deletions cut 0 bases from V and 4 bases from J, with 10 bases between. CDR1 is SGDLS, CDR2 YYNGEE, per germline. There are 15 residues in the CDR3. The CDR3 sequence is CASSVGVSGTGELFF. The CDR3 nucleotides read TGTGCCAGCAGCGTAGGCGTAAGTGGCACCGGGGAGCTGTTTTTT.

The rearrangement uses TRBV2 and TRBJ2-1; tentative D call: TRBD1 (5 bases). V shed 7 bases and J shed 9 bases, with 19 bases lying between them. There are 14 residues in the CDR3. Germline assignment: CDR1 SNHLY and CDR2 FYNNEI. CDR3 protein: CASNKGRPAVEQFF. The CDR3 region has the DNA TGTGCCAGCAACAAGGGGCGCCCAGCTGTTGAGCAGTTCTTC.

This clone was picked up one time. This rearrangement joins TRBV28 to TRBJ2-2, with D perhaps TRBD1 (5 bases). V lost 1 base to trimming and J lost 1 base, with 10 bases between them. The CDR3 contains 16 residues. Germline V gene sequence: CDR1 MDHEN, CDR2 SYDVKM. CDR3 loop: CASSLSAGWNTGELFF. CDR3 DNA sequence: TGTGCCAGCAGTTTATCGGCAGGGTGGAACACCGGGGAGCTGTTTTTT. The complete variable domain, with remaining parts taken from reference TRBV28 and TRBJ2-2, reads DVKVTQSSRYLVKRTGEKVFLECVQDMDHENMFWYRQDPGLGLRLIYFSYDVKMKEKGDIPEGYSVSREKKERFSLILESASTNQTSMYLCASSLSAGWNTGELFFGEGSRLTVL.

This clone was observed a single time. The DNA of the CDR3 is TGTGCCAGCAGCTTGTTCGTAATCGCGGGAGCGACAGATACGCAGTATTTT. Its translation is CASSLFVIAGATDTQYF. The chain joins TRBV5-8 to TRBJ2-3; 7 nucleotides match TRBD2. This CDR3 has 17 residues. The trim removed 1 base at V and 3 bases at J, leaving 11 bases unmatched. Germline V gives CDR1 SGHTS, CDR2 YDEGEE. Filled out from reference TRBV5-8 and TRBJ2-3, the complete variable domain reads EAGVTQSPTHLIKTRGQQATLRCSPISGHTSVYWYQQALGLGLQFLLWYDEGEERNRGNFPPRFSGRQFPNYSSELNVNALELEDSALYLCASSLFVIAGATDTQYFGPGTRLTVL.

The chain joins TRBV11-2 to TRBJ2-3; D is perhaps TRBD1 (5 bases). Looked up from germline, CDR1 is SGHAT and CDR2 is FQNNGV. V was cut by 3 bases and J by 4 bases, with 14 bases left in between. This CDR3 is 15 amino acids long. The CDR3 DNA is TGTGCCAGCAGCTTCCAGGGTTTTTATTCAGATACGCAGTATTTT. Translating it yields CASSFQGFYSDTQYF. The whole variable domain, filled in from reference TRBV11-2 and TRBJ2-3, reads EAGVAQSPRYKIIEKRQSVAFWCNPISGHATLYWYQQILGQGPKLLIQFQNNGVVDDSQLPKDRFSAERLKGVDSTLKIQPAKLEDSAVYLCASSFQGFYSDTQYFGPGTRLTVL.

V usage is TRBV2 and J usage is TRBJ2-1, with TRBD2 matching 10 bases. V shed 8 bases and J 4 bases; nucleotides not matched to a gene: 2. This CDR3 has 13 amino acids. The germline CDR1 and CDR2 sequences are SNHLY and FYNNEI. DNA for the CDR3: TGTGCCAGCGGGACTAGCGTATACAATGAGCAGTTCTTC. This encodes CASGTSVYNEQFF.

V usage is TRBV10-1 and J usage is TRBJ1-4, with unresolved D. CDR1 WNHNN and CDR2 SYGVQD come from the germline V gene (reference sequence). The CDR3 length is 14 residues. Trimming took off 7 bases at V and 5 bases at J, with 14 bases between the two ends. CDR3 sequence reads: CASTTVGRNEKLFF. Written as DNA, the CDR3 is TGCGCCAGCACCACAGTGGGGAGGAATGAAAAACTGTTTTTT.

This sequence joins TRBV6-5 and TRBJ1-5, with D perhaps TRBD1 (6 bases). The V end lost 7 bases, the J end lost 3 bases, and 13 bases lay between the germline ends. The CDR3 sequence is 14 residues long. In germline, CDR1 is MNHEY, CDR2 SVGAGI. The CDR3 DNA reads as TGTGCCAGCAAGTCTACAGGGCTCAATCAGCCCCAGCATTTT. Translated, it gives CASKSTGLNQPQHF.

This chain joins TRBV4-2 and TRBJ2-3; the D gene is possibly TRBD1 (6 bases). Germline CDR1 is LGHNA and CDR2 is YNFKEQ. Trimming left V 4 bases short and J 5 bases short, with 13 bases between. CDR3 length equals 14 residues. The CDR3 DNA is TGTGCCAGCAGCCCTTGGCAGGGGAAAGATACGCAGTATTTT. Residues: CASSPWQGKDTQYF.

The genes are TRBV29-1 and TRBJ2-2, with 9 bases fitting TRBD1. The CDR3 extends over 14 amino acids. The V segment lost 5 bases and the J segment 4 bases; nucleotides outside the gene matches: 5. The germline V gene encodes CDR1 SQVTM and CDR2 ANQGSEA. The DNA of the CDR3 is TGCAGCGTTCGGACAGGGGTCGGCACCGGGGAGCTGTTTTTT. This codes for CSVRTGVGTGELFF.

The chain combines TRBV5-4 with TRBJ2-7; D possibly corresponds to TRBD1 (5 bases). The germline V and J ends were trimmed by 1 base and 1 base, with 9 bases remaining between them. Germline values: CDR1 SGHNT, CDR2 YYREEE (reference sequence). The CDR3 spans 14 residues. DNA for the CDR3: TGTGCCAGCAGCTTGCAGGGCCAGTCCTACGAGCAGTACTTC. It codes for CASSLQGQSYEQYF.

This sequence joins TRBV19 and TRBJ1-2; D is unresolved. This CDR3 has 12 amino acids. V shed 9 bases and J shed 4 bases, with 12 bases lying between them. Germline assignment: CDR1 LNHDA and CDR2 SQIVND (reference sequence). DNA of the CDR3: TGTGCCAGCTCATGGAGGCCCTATGGCTACACCTTC. Translated, it gives CASSWRPYGYTF.

The chain combines TRBV9 with TRBJ2-1, with 13 bases that match TRBD2. J gave up 11 bases and V 0 bases, and 5 bases lay outside the gene matches. The germline V gene encodes CDR1 SGDLS and CDR2 YYNGEE. This CDR3 has 15 residues. CDR3 protein: CASSVAGTSGEKQFF. CDR3 sequence (DNA): TGTGCCAGCAGCGTAGCAGGGACTAGCGGGGAAAAGCAGTTCTTC. The entire variable domain, with the rest obtained from reference TRBV9 and TRBJ2-1, is as follows: DSGVTQTPKHLITATGQRVTLRCSPRSGDLSVYWYQQSLDQGLQFLIQYYNGEERAKGNILERFSAQQFPDLHSELNLSSLELGDSALYFCASSVAGTSGEKQFFGPGTRLTVL.

The chain is built from TRBV28 and TRBJ1-1; possible D gene TRBD1, 5 bases. The germline gives CDR1 MDHEN, CDR2 SYDVKM. Trimming took off 1 base at V and 0 bases at J, with 9 bases between the two ends. The CDR3 length is 15 residues. CDR3 sequence: CASSLSGRMNTEAFF. Written as DNA, the CDR3 is TGTGCCAGCAGTTTATCAGGGAGGATGAACACTGAAGCTTTCTTT.

J is TRBJ2-7 and V is TRBV11-1; a possible D gene is TRBD1 (6 bases). The germline gives CDR1 SGHAT, CDR2 FQDESV (reference sequence). V gave up 4 bases and J gave up 3 bases, with 13 bases separating them. CDR3 length equals 14 residues. CDR3: CASSSPGHNYEQYF. The CDR3 DNA sequence: TGTGCCAGCAGCTCGCCGGGACATAACTACGAGCAGTACTTC. Together with reference TRBV11-1 and TRBJ2-7, the CDR3 gives the full variable domain: EAEVAQSPRYKITEKSQAVAFWCDPISGHATLYWYRQILGQGPELLVQFQDESVVDDSQLPKDRFSAERLKGVDSTLKIQPAELGDSAMYLCASSSPGHNYEQYFGPGTRLTVT.

On this clone: The sample has other DNA sequences that encode this CDR3 too. The V gene is TRBV28, the J gene TRBJ1-1; D possibly corresponds to TRBD1 (5 bases). The germline V gene has CDR1 MDHEN and CDR2 SYDVKM. This CDR3 region has 13 residues. Between the trimmed V and J ends, which lost 0 bases and 5 bases, there was a span of 7 bases. CDR3 region: CASSLWGGTEAFF. In DNA form, the CDR3 reads TGTGCCAGCAGTTTATGGGGGGGAACTGAAGCTTTCTTT.

The rearrangement joins TRBV6-1 to TRBJ1-2, with D tentatively TRBD1 (6 bases). Trimming left V 1 base short and J 4 bases short, with 13 bases between. The CDR3 contains 15 residues. The germline gives CDR1 MNHNS, CDR2 SASEGT. The DNA of the CDR3 is TGTGCCAGCAGTGAAGGGGAGACAGGCATCTATGGCTACACCTTC. Translating gives CASSEGETGIYGYTF.